Below are 25 T cell receptor beta chains sequenced from a single sample in a study of blood T cell repertoires in COVID-19. Produced via immunoSEQ multiplex PCR; TCRdb's table is partial and in-frame only. The profile covers almost 80,000 clones, with approximately 80% appearing a single time and around a third taken by the ten largest. The sequenced sample consisted of peripheral blood. The receptor source for this set is a woman in her 70s with acute or convalescent COVID-19.

V usage is TRBV28 and J usage is TRBJ2-7, with a tentative D call TRBD2 (5 bases). Trimming removed 1 base from V and 1 base from J, with 14 bases in between. The CDR3 loop spans 16 amino acids. CDR1 is MDHEN, CDR2 SYDVKM, per germline. The CDR3 sequence is CASSLLEIGKSYEQYF. The CDR3 coding sequence is TGTGCCAGCAGTTTATTAGAAATCGGGAAATCCTACGAGCAGTACTTC.

V is TRBV2 and J is TRBJ2-3; 9 nucleotides align to TRBD2. The V gene's germline CDR1 is SNHLY and CDR2 FYNNEI. The CDR3 is 15 amino acids. V lost 3 bases, J lost 2 bases, and 3 bases stayed unmatched. Here the CDR3 DNA reads TGTGCCAGCAGTGAGACTAGCGGATTCACAGATACGCAGTATTTT. Protein sequence: CASSETSGFTDTQYF.

This chain links TRBV18 with TRBJ2-5; D is possibly TRBD2 (5 bases). Germline V gene lookup returns CDR1 KGHSH and CDR2 LQKENI. Trimming pared 3 bases from V and 5 bases from J, leaving 19 bases between. The CDR3 consists of 16 residues. In DNA, the CDR3 is TGTGCCAGCTCACCGCGGGCCAGGCTCGTGCCGGAGACCCAGTACTTC. It translates to CASSPRARLVPETQYF.

This chain joins TRBV3-1 (or the pseudogene TRBV3-2) and TRBJ2-1; TRBD2 matches at 11 bases. Germline loops: CDR1 LGHDT, CDR2 YNNKEL (reference sequence). V shed 3 bases and J 15 bases; nucleotides not matched to a gene: 10. The CDR3 has 14 residues. The CDR3 spells CASSQFSGRAPPFF. CDR3 DNA sequence: TGTGCCAGCAGCCAGTTTAGCGGGAGGGCTCCGCCGTTCTTC.

V is TRBV4-1 and J is TRBJ2-1, with 7 bases aligning to TRBD2. With 6 bases clipped from V and 0 bases from J, the junction kept 5 bases outside the gene matches. The CDR3 consists of 15 residues. Germline lookup yields CDR1 MGHRA and CDR2 YSYEKL. DNA of the CDR3: TGCGCCAGCAGATTTTCTAGCGGCTCCTACAATGAGCAGTTCTTC. Translated, it gives CASRFSSGSYNEQFF.

V and J are TRBV7-9 and TRBJ2-3; D possibly corresponds to TRBD2 (6 bases). The CDR3 contains 16 residues. Germline V gene sequence: CDR1 SEHNR, CDR2 FQNEAQ (reference sequence). V was shortened by 3 bases and J by 3 bases, with 16 bases between the two germline ends. The CDR3 is CASSFLGRDGTDTQYF. Written as DNA, the CDR3 is TGTGCCAGCAGCTTCCTCGGGCGGGATGGGACAGATACGCAGTATTTT.

This rearrangement joins TRBV24-1 to TRBJ1-2; D gene unclear. Trimming took 1 base from V and 1 from J, leaving 6 bases between them. From germline, CDR1 is KGHDR and CDR2 SFDVKD. This CDR3 region has 14 residues. CDR3: CATSDFNSNYGYTF. CDR3 in DNA: TGTGCCACCAGTGATTTTAACAGTAACTATGGCTACACCTTC.

This clone has only a few counts. This sequence joins TRBV10-3 and TRBJ2-7; 11 positions agree with TRBD2. Germline V lookup: CDR1 ENHRY, CDR2 SYGVKD. This CDR3 has 14 amino acids. V gave up 4 bases and J gave up 4 bases; unmatched junction bases: 3. DNA of the CDR3: TGTGCCATCAGTGGGGGGACTAGCGGTTACGAGCAGTACTTC. It is translated as CAISGGTSGYEQYF.

The chain has TRBV2 and TRBJ2-1; 9 bases align to TRBD2. This CDR3 region has 14 residues. The ends lost 7 bases at V and 9 bases at J; junction bases unmatched: 10. The germline V gene encodes CDR1 SNHLY and CDR2 FYNNEI. The CDR3 nucleotides read TGTGCCAGCAACGGCGGGAGGGCCGGCGGTGAGCAGTTCTTC. Translation gives CASNGGRAGGEQFF.

The chain combines TRBV12-3 or TRBV12-4 with TRBJ2-1, with 7 bases matching TRBD2. This CDR3 region has 12 residues. With 6 bases clipped from V and 7 bases from J, the junction kept 3 bases outside the gene matches. CDR3 DNA: TGTGCCAGCAGCCGTAGCGGGAATGAGCAGTTCTTC. Protein: CASSRSGNEQFF.

This chain links TRBV7-2 with TRBJ2-7; D remains unclear. V was cut by 5 bases and J by 3 bases, with 11 bases left in between. From germline, CDR1 is SGHTA and CDR2 FQGNSA. The CDR3 has 13 residues. CDR3 coding DNA: TGTGCCAGCAGCCCCCCACCACACTACGAGCAGTACTTC. Translation: CASSPPPHYEQYF.

The J gene is TRBJ2-1, the V gene TRBV6-6, with a weak D call TRBD2 (6 bases). This CDR3 has 17 residues. Trimming shortened V by 5 bases and J by 7 bases, and 24 bases separated the two germline ends. Germline V gene data show CDR1 as MNHNY and CDR2 as SVGAGI (reference sequence). The CDR3 spells CASSHDLRTTFRNEQFF. The CDR3, as DNA: TGTGCCAGCAGTCACGACCTTAGGACTACCTTTAGGAATGAGCAGTTCTTC.

The chain has TRBV5-1 and TRBJ2-1; 8 positions agree with TRBD1. CDR1 and CDR2 from the germline V gene are SGHRS and YFSETQ. The CDR3 is 15 residues long. V lost 3 bases and J lost 7; bases outside the gene matches: 9. The CDR3 protein is CASSYGQGSGNEQFF. CDR3 DNA sequence: TGCGCCAGCAGCTACGGACAGGGATCGGGAAATGAGCAGTTCTTC.

The V gene is TRBV6-5, the J gene TRBJ1-2, with 7 bases matching TRBD1. The CDR3 covers 13 residues. Trimming removed 6 bases from V and 5 bases from J; junction bases left unmatched: 6. Germline V lookup: CDR1 MNHEY, CDR2 SVGAGI. Written as DNA, the CDR3 is TGTGCCAGCAGCTCCACAGGGGAGTATGGCTACACCTTC. Translation: CASSSTGEYGYTF.

V usage is TRBV10-3 and J usage is TRBJ2-7, with D perhaps matching TRBD1 (5 bases). This CDR3 is built from 13 residues. Per the germline V gene, CDR1 is ENHRY and CDR2 is SYGVKD. V lost 6 bases and J lost 2, with 11 bases in between. In DNA form, the CDR3 reads TGTGCCATCAGGGAAGACAGCGCCTACGAGCAGTACTTC. It translates to CAIREDSAYEQYF.

This clone has only one observation. V gene TRBV4-2 combines with J gene TRBJ2-1; D remains ambiguous. The CDR3 runs to 14 residues. Per germline, CDR1 LGHNA and CDR2 YNFKEQ. Trimming pared 1 base from V and 6 bases from J, leaving 10 bases between. The CDR3 nucleotides read TGTGCCAGCAGCCAAGCGTCAGCAGGCAATGAGCAGTTCTTC. Its protein is CASSQASAGNEQFF.

The gene calls are TRBV6-6 and TRBJ1-5; maybe TRBD1 (5 bases). CDR3 length: 14 amino acids. Germline CDR1 is MNHNY and CDR2 is SVGAGI (reference sequence). V lost 0 bases to trimming and J lost 2 bases, with 5 bases between them. The CDR3, as DNA: TGTGCCAGCAGTTACTCACAGGGCAATCAGCCCCAGCATTTT. Its protein is CASSYSQGNQPQHF.

This chain uses TRBV4-1 with TRBJ2-7; TRBD1 aligns across 7 bases. The CDR3 is 14 amino acids. V was pared by 4 bases and J by 4 bases, with 7 bases of the junction left unmatched. Germline assignment: CDR1 MGHRA and CDR2 YSYEKL. The CDR3 loop reads CASSPGRGFYEQYF. In DNA, the CDR3 is TGCGCCAGCAGCCCTGGCAGGGGGTTTTACGAGCAGTACTTC.

The chain carries TRBV5-6 and TRBJ2-1, with D perhaps matching TRBD2 (7 bases). CDR3 length: 15 residues. CDR1 is SGHDT, CDR2 YYEEEE, per germline. Trimming removed 0 bases at V and 10 bases at J, with 17 bases between. The chain's CDR3 is CASSLAPRGAREQFF. CDR3 coding DNA: TGTGCCAGCAGCTTGGCACCCCGGGGGGCACGGGAGCAGTTCTTC.

The V and J genes are TRBV7-8 and TRBJ2-1; TRBD2 might be the D (6 bases). CDR1 is SGHVS and CDR2 is FQNEAQ in the germline V gene. V gave up 1 base and J gave up 6 bases, with 16 bases separating them. The CDR3 contains 16 residues. Written as DNA, the CDR3 is TGTGCCAGCAGCTTAGGTGGGACTGGCCCATTCAATGAGCAGTTCTTC. It is translated as CASSLGGTGPFNEQFF.

Only a few counts were recorded for this clone. The V call is TRBV15, the J call TRBJ2-7; 9 bases line up with TRBD2. Germline CDR1 and CDR2: LNHNV and YYDKDF (reference sequence). V gave up 4 bases and J gave up 2 bases; unmatched junction bases: 18. The length of the CDR3 is 19 residues. The CDR3 DNA reads as TGTGCCACCAGCACCGCTCCGATTGGGGCGGGAGGGTTAGCCTACGAGCAGTACTTC. Protein: CATSTAPIGAGGLAYEQYF.

This chain joins TRBV3-1 (or the pseudogene TRBV3-2) and TRBJ2-1, with D possibly matching TRBD2 (6 bases). Trimming pared 3 bases from V and 10 bases from J, leaving 13 bases between. This CDR3 has 13 amino acids. CDR1 and CDR2 from the germline V gene are LGHDT and YNNKEL (reference sequence). The CDR3 here is CASSQVVGSEQFF. The CDR3 coding sequence is TGTGCCAGCAGCCAGGTCGTCGGGAGCGAGCAGTTCTTC.

The chain joins TRBV9 to TRBJ2-5, with TRBD2 identical over 10 bases. The CDR3 extends over 15 amino acids. Trimming at V came to 3 bases and at J to 5 bases, leaving 7 bases not matched to a gene. Germline CDR1 SGDLS, CDR2 YYNGEE. CDR3 nucleotide sequence: TGTGCCAGCAGCGCCCGAGCGGGAGGGCTTGAGACCCAGTACTTC. Residues: CASSARAGGLETQYF.

V and J are TRBV7-2 and TRBJ2-1, with 8 bases lining up with TRBD2. Germline trimming cut 4 bases from V and 6 bases from J; bases unmatched to any gene: 8. Germline V CDR1 and CDR2: SGHTA, FQGNSA. The length of the CDR3 is 15 residues. The CDR3 DNA follows: TGTGCCAGCAGCTCGACCCCCGGGACTAGCAATGAGCAGTTCTTC. This gives the protein CASSSTPGTSNEQFF.

The chain combines TRBV5-5 with TRBJ1-2, with a possible D match to TRBD1 (6 bases). Trimming took 0 bases from V and 7 from J, leaving 16 bases between them. The CDR3 is 15 residues long. CDR1 and CDR2 from the germline V gene are SGHKS and YYEKEE (reference sequence). CDR3 in amino acids: CASSLGATGSGGYTF. The CDR3 DNA is TGTGCCAGCAGCTTGGGGGCAACAGGGTCCGGTGGCTACACCTTC.